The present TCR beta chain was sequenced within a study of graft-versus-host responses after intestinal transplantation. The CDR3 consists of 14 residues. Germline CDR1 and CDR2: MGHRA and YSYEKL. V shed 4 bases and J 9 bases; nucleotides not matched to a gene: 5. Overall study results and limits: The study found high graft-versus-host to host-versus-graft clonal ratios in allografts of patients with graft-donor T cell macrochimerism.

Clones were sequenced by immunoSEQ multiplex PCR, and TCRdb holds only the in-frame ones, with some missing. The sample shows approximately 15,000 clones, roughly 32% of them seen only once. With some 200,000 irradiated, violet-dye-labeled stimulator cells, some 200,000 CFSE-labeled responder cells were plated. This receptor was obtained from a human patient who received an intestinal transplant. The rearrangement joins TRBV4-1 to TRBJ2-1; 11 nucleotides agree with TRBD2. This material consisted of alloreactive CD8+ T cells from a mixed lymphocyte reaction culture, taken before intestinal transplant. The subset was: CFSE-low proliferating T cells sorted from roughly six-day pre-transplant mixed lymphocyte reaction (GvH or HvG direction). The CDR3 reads CASSLLLAGAEQFF. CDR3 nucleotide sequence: TGCGCCAGCAGCCTCCTACTAGCGGGGGCTGAGCAGTTCTTC.